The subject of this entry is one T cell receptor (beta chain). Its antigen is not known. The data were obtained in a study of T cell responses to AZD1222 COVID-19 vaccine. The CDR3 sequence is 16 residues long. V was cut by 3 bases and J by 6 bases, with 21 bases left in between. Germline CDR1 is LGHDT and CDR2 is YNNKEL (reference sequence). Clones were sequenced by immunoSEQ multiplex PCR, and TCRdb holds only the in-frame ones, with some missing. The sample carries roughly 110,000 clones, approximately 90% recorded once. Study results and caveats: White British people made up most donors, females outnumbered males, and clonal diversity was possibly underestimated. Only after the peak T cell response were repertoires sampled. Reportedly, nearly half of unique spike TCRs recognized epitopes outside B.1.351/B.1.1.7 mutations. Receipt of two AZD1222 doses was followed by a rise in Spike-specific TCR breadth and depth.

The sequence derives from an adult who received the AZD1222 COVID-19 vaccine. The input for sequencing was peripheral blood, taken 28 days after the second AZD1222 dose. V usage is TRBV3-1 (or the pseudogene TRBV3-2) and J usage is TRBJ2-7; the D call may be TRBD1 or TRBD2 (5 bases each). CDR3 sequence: CASSQPGTAPASEQYF. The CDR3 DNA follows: TGTGCCAGCAGCCAGCCAGGGACGGCTCCAGCCAGCGAGCAGTACTTC.